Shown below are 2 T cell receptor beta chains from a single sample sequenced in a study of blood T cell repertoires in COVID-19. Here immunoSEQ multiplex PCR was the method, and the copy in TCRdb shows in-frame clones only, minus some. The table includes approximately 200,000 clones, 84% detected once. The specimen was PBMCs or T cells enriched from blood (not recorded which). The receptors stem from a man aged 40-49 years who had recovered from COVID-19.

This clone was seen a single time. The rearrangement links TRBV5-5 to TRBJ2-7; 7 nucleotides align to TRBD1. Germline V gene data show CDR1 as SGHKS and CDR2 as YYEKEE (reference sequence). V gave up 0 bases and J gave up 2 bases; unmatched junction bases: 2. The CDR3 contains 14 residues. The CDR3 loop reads CASSLGDSPYEQYF. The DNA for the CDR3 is TGTGCCAGCAGCTTGGGGGACAGCCCCTACGAGCAGTACTTC.

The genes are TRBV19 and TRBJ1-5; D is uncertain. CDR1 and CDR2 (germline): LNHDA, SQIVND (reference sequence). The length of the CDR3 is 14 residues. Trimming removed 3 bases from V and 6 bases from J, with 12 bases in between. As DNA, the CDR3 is TGTGCCAGTAGTATCACCGGGAAGAGTCAGCCCCAGCATTTT. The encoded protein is CASSITGKSQPQHF.